These 22 T cell receptor beta chains were all obtained from the same sample, sequenced in a study of beta chain features in type 1 diabetes. Sequenced material consisted of expressed TCRB transcripts (all of the isolated RNA was reverse transcribed). Sequencing was performed with immunoSEQ multiplex PCR; in TCRdb, only in-frame clones are kept and a portion is missing. The table has 150,000 to 200,000 clones, 13% seen once. The sequenced sample was central memory CD4+ T cells from blood. These receptors all come from a woman aged 18-29 years in good health.

This clone was seen a handful of times. The CDR3 DNA reads TGTGCCAGCAGCCCCCAATGGGGGACAGGATATGGCTACACCTTC. This gives the protein CASSPQWGTGYGYTF. This rearrangement joins TRBV6-5 to TRBJ1-2; 8 nucleotides agree with TRBD1. Per germline, CDR1 MNHEY and CDR2 SVGAGI. V lost 6 bases, J lost 5 bases, and 11 bases stayed unmatched. The CDR3 is 15 amino acids.

This clone was seen more than once but under ten times. The chain combines TRBV18 with TRBJ2-1, with D maybe TRBD2 (6 bases). The CDR3 covers 14 residues. Germline CDR1 and CDR2: KGHSH and LQKENI. V lost 3 bases and J lost 6, with 12 bases in between. The CDR3 protein is CASSPVRGGNEQFF. In DNA form, the CDR3 reads TGTGCCAGCTCACCGGTGCGGGGAGGCAATGAGCAGTTCTTC. Based on the CDR3 plus reference TRBV18 and TRBJ2-1, the full variable domain is NAGVMQNPRHLVRRRGQEARLRCSPMKGHSHVYWYRQLPEEGLKFMVYLQKENIIDESGMPKERFSAEFPKEGPSILRIQQVVRGDSAAYFCASSPVRGGNEQFFGPGTRLTVL.

This clone turned up a few times. The chain employs TRBV18 and TRBJ1-3, with D possibly TRBD1 on 6 matching bases. Germline V lookup: CDR1 KGHSH, CDR2 LQKENI. The V end was cut by 4 bases, the J end by 1 base, with 11 bases between. The CDR3 has 15 residues. DNA of the CDR3: TGTGCCAGCTCACGGAGGACAGAGTCTGGAAACACCATATATTTT. Translation: CASSRRTESGNTIYF.

The chain has TRBV7-9 and TRBJ2-5; TRBD1 matches at 9 bases. The length of the CDR3 is 15 residues. With 3 bases clipped from V and 5 bases from J, the junction kept 7 bases outside the gene matches. Germline assignment: CDR1 SEHNR and CDR2 FQNEAQ (reference sequence). The CDR3 loop reads CASSLYTGGRETQYF. The CDR3 DNA follows: TGTGCCAGCAGCTTGTATACAGGGGGCCGGGAGACCCAGTACTTC.

This sequence joins TRBV11-2 and TRBJ1-1; 8 nucleotides agree with TRBD1. This CDR3 contains 16 residues. Trimming cost V 5 bases and J 0 bases; bases outside gene matches: 8. Germline values: CDR1 SGHAT, CDR2 FQNNGV. CDR3 nucleotides: TGTGCCAGCAGCGTACCCGCGGGACAGGTGAACACTGAAGCTTTCTTT. Translating gives CASSVPAGQVNTEAFF. The complete variable domain, with remaining parts taken from reference TRBV11-2 and TRBJ1-1, reads EAGVAQSPRYKIIEKRQSVAFWCNPISGHATLYWYQQILGQGPKLLIQFQNNGVVDDSQLPKDRFSAERLKGVDSTLKIQPAKLEDSAVYLCASSVPAGQVNTEAFFGQGTRLTVV.

This clone occurred a few times. The chain links TRBV19 to TRBJ2-1; 7 nucleotides agree with TRBD2. Trimming at V came to 3 bases and at J to 6 bases, leaving 8 bases not matched to a gene. This CDR3 is built from 15 residues. Germline lookup yields CDR1 LNHDA and CDR2 SQIVND (reference sequence). CDR3 loop: CASSISLAAFNEQFF. Written as DNA, the CDR3 is TGTGCCAGTAGTATCTCCCTAGCGGCGTTCAATGAGCAGTTCTTC.

This clone came up many times. This sequence joins TRBV14 and TRBJ1-2; D not certain. CDR3 size: 14 residues. Germline CDR1 reads SGHDN; CDR2 reads FVKESK. The V end was cut by 0 bases, the J end by 4 bases, with 9 bases between. CDR3 sequence reads: CASSQERLGYGYTF. The CDR3 region has the DNA TGTGCCAGCAGCCAAGAGAGGCTAGGCTATGGCTACACCTTC.

The chain is built from TRBV11-2 and TRBJ2-2, with 13 bases that match TRBD2. This CDR3 contains 19 residues. In germline, CDR1 is SGHAT, CDR2 FQNNGV. Trimming at V came to 4 bases and at J to 0 bases, leaving 8 bases not matched to a gene. The CDR3 loop is CASSSRTSGGFANTGELFF. The CDR3 DNA is TGTGCCAGCAGCTCAAGGACTAGCGGGGGCTTCGCGAACACCGGGGAGCTGTTTTTT.

This clone was seen at least ten times. This rearrangement joins TRBV11-3 to TRBJ2-1, with TRBD2 as a possible D gene (6 bases). The CDR3 is made up of 15 amino acids. V lost 0 bases and J lost 4, with 10 bases in between. Looked up from germline, CDR1 is SGHNT and CDR2 is YENEEA. CDR3 loop: CASSLELAAYNEQFF. In nucleotides, the CDR3 is TGTGCCAGCAGCTTAGAACTAGCTGCTTACAATGAGCAGTTCTTC.

The chain is built from TRBV7-9 and TRBJ2-1; 9 nucleotides match TRBD2. Germline loops: CDR1 SEHNR, CDR2 FQNEAQ (reference sequence). V trimming: 7 bases; J trimming: 8 bases; junction bases outside the gene matches: 15. The CDR3 sequence is 16 residues long. The CDR3 is CASKLGRLAVRDEQFF. In DNA, the CDR3 is TGTGCCAGCAAATTGGGGAGACTAGCGGTGAGGGATGAGCAGTTCTTC.

The chain joins TRBV4-3 to TRBJ2-4; a possible D gene is TRBD1 (6 bases). V gave up 0 bases and J gave up 6 bases, with 12 bases separating them. CDR3 length equals 15 residues. Germline V gives CDR1 LGHNA, CDR2 YSLEER. The CDR3 loop reads CASSQDEQGLNIQYF. The CDR3 DNA sequence: TGCGCCAGCAGCCAAGACGAACAGGGATTAAACATTCAGTACTTC.

This clone turned up a few times. The gene calls are TRBV30 and TRBJ2-7; 7 bases fit TRBD1. CDR3 length: 12 residues. V shed 5 bases, J shed 2 bases, and the junction held 3 bases outside the gene matches. CDR1 is GTSNPN, CDR2 SVGIG, per germline (reference sequence). CDR3 DNA: TGTGCCTGGCGCACAGGGGCCTACGAGCAGTACTTC. Protein product: CAWRTGAYEQYF.

The chain is built from TRBV27 and TRBJ2-5; D perhaps matches TRBD2 (5 bases). Germline loops: CDR1 MNHEY, CDR2 SMNVEV (reference sequence). The CDR3 covers 14 residues. V lost 5 bases and J 7 bases, leaving 17 bases between the germline ends. CDR3 region: CASSPYSAVGTQYF. DNA of the CDR3: TGTGCCAGCAGTCCGTATAGCGCGGTCGGGACCCAGTACTTC.

The table lists this clone with a few counts. The gene calls are TRBV18 and TRBJ2-1, with TRBD2 identical over 11 bases. Germline CDR1 is KGHSH and CDR2 is LQKENI. After removal of 1 base from V and 5 bases from J, the junction contained 4 bases not matched to a gene. This CDR3 spans 16 amino acids. This CDR3 is CASSPRLAGRDNEQFF. The CDR3 bases are TGTGCCAGCTCACCACGACTAGCGGGAAGAGACAATGAGCAGTTCTTC.

The chain combines TRBV4-2 with TRBJ1-4; perhaps TRBD1 as D (5 bases). Germline V gene lookup returns CDR1 LGHNA and CDR2 YNFKEQ. Trimming removed 1 base at V and 0 bases at J, with 9 bases between. The length of the CDR3 is 16 residues. The CDR3 reads CASSQAGGATNEKLFF. DNA of the CDR3: TGTGCCAGCAGCCAAGCCGGGGGGGCAACTAATGAAAAACTGTTTTTT.

The CDR3 loop is CASRAVGTSGGYNEQFF. The CDR3 region has the DNA TGTGCCAGCAGGGCCGTCGGGACTAGCGGGGGGTACAATGAGCAGTTCTTC. The chain has TRBV27 and TRBJ2-1; TRBD2 aligns across 15 bases. Germline V gives CDR1 MNHEY, CDR2 SMNVEV (reference sequence). The length of the CDR3 is 17 residues. With V trimmed by 6 bases and J by 4 bases, 7 bases remained unmatched.

The genes are TRBV7-3 and TRBJ1-2; D call uncertain. Germline CDR1 SGHTA, CDR2 FQGTGA. This CDR3 is built from 14 residues. V gave up 0 bases and J gave up 6 bases, with 11 bases separating them. CDR3 in DNA: TGTGCCAGCAGCTTAACCGGCAGGTCGGATGGCTACACCTTC. It is translated as CASSLTGRSDGYTF.

This clone was counted once. The chain employs TRBV11-3 and TRBJ2-1; 7 positions match TRBD2. The CDR3 consists of 16 residues. The germline V gene encodes CDR1 SGHNT and CDR2 YENEEA. The V and J ends lost 2 bases and 6 bases, in that order; junction bases with no gene match: 10. CDR3 protein: CASSLRASGRPNEQFF. CDR3 coding DNA: TGTGCCAGCAGCTTAAGGGCTAGCGGAAGACCCAATGAGCAGTTCTTC.

The rearrangement uses TRBV18 and TRBJ1-2, with 7 positions matching TRBD1. V was clipped by 3 bases and J by 4 bases; unmatched bases: 11. The CDR3 length is 16 residues. CDR1 and CDR2 from the germline V gene are KGHSH and LQKENI. The CDR3 sequence is CASSPGTGANSYGYTF. CDR3 bases: TGTGCCAGCTCACCGGGAACAGGGGCCAACAGCTATGGCTACACCTTC.

The chain combines TRBV9 with TRBJ2-5, with D perhaps matching TRBD2 (6 bases). The better agreement between TRBJ2-7 and the DNA end casts doubt on the J call. The CDR3 is 14 residues long. CDR1 is SGDLS and CDR2 is YYNGEE in the germline V gene. In nucleotides, the CDR3 is TGTGCCAGCAGCGTAGAGAGCGGAGGGTACGAGCAGTACTTC. This encodes CASSVESGGYEQYF.

There are a few counts of this clone. Germline and junction disagree at one end, which may indicate a read error. V and J are TRBV7-7 and TRBJ2-7, with TRBD1 matching 8 bases. The CDR3 totals 14 residues. The V gene's germline CDR1 is SSHAT and CDR2 FNYEAQ (reference sequence). The CDR3, as DNA: TGTGCTAGCAGCTTGGACAGGGATTCCTACGAGCAGTACTTC. This gives the protein CASSLDRDSYEQYF.

This chain links TRBV18 with TRBJ2-3, with D perhaps matching TRBD1 (6 bases). Germline loops: CDR1 KGHSH, CDR2 LQKENI. CDR3 length: 15 amino acids. Trimming shortened V by 3 bases and J by 3 bases, and 13 bases separated the two germline ends. The CDR3 bases are TGTGCCAGCTCACCTCGGACAGTAAAAACAGATACGCAGTATTTT. Amino acids: CASSPRTVKTDTQYF.